This T cell receptor (beta chain) was captured by sequencing in a study of tumor-infiltrating lymphocytes in primary liver carcinoma. General observations from the study: Less overlap was seen in tumor-adjacent and tumor-blood pairs than in tumor region pairs.

Using a constant-region primer together with ProtoScript II reverse transcriptase, TCR beta cDNA was made from 500 to 650 ng of total RNA. Employing slightly modified ARM-PCR, three nested multiplex PCR rounds were run, and these gave rise to the TCR beta libraries. PCR rounds one and two used TRBV1-TRBV30 forward primers with a C-beta reverse primer for around 9 cycles each. TCRdb redid the calling of the multiplex PCR reads with MiXCR, one entry per CDR3 protein. Seen here are hundreds of thousands of distinct CDR3 sequences, approximately 58% observed once, and the top ten hold over 15%. Concerning this clonotype itself: Its target is unknown. A much more abundant neighbour one base away suggests this may be a read error.

Unsorted whole blood yielded blood RNA, and germline DNA was extracted as well. Looked up from germline, CDR1 is MNHNS and CDR2 is SASEGT. This CDR3 region has 15 residues. Trimming pared 10 bases from V and 4 bases from J, leaving 22 bases between. The origin of this receptor is a woman in her twenties or thirties with primary liver carcinoma and hepatitis B virus infection. The sequenced sample consisted of peripheral blood. The gene calls are TRBV6-1 and TRBJ1-2; TRBD1 might be the D (6 bases). The CDR3 sequence is CANSAGGASSYGYTF. The CDR3 DNA reads TGTGCCAACAGCGCGGGGGGGGCGAGCTCCTATGGCTACACCTTC.